The sequence of this TCR beta chain was determined in a study of spatial heterogeneity in lung cancer. Study at large: From matched bulk RNA-seq came a T cell module score, which showed a strong correlation with TCR transcript counts in tumor regions.

Time point described: sample taken at primary tumor resection. Sequencing of whole RNA from tumor, nontumor lung or frozen PBMC involved no sorting. The CDR3 consists of 16 residues. Trimming removed 2 bases from V and 7 bases from J, with 18 bases in between. TCRdb reprocessed the 5' RACE reads with MiXCR, giving one entry per CDR3 protein. This table has about 20,000 distinct CDR3 sequences, roughly 3% appearing once. There are many counts of this clonotype. Its antigen is unknown. Study-wide results and limits: It was found that expanded intratumoral alpha and beta TCR counts tracked tumor mutation counts.

This TCR was sampled from a male donor with early-stage non-small cell lung cancer. This rearrangement joins TRBV12-3 or TRBV12-4 to TRBJ2-1, with D possibly being TRBD1 or TRBD2 (5 bases each). The sequences come from lung tumor tissue, collected at surgery. CDR3: CASSLRAGNWGNEQFF. CDR3 DNA sequence: TGTGCCAGCAGTTTAAGGGCAGGGAATTGGGGGAATGAGCAGTTCTTC.